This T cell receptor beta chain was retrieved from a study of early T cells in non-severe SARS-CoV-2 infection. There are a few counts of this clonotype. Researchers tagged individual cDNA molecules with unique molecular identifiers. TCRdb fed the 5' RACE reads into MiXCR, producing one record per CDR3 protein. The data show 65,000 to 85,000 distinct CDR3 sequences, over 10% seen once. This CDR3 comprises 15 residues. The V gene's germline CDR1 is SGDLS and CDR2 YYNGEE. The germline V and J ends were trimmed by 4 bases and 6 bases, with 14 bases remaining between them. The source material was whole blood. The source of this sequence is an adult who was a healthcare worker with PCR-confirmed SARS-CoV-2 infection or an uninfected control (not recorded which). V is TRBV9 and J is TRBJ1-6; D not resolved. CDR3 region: CASSPLSVGNSPLHF. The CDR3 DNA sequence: TGTGCCAGCAGCCCCCTAAGCGTCGGTAATTCACCCCTCCACTTT.